This is a list of T cell receptor beta chains from one sample in a study of technical replicates of blood from several donors. TCRdb's table, derived via immunoSEQ multiplex PCR, lists solely in-frame clones and lacks some. The sample shows about 59,000 clones, 93% of them seen only once. The sample taken for sequencing was PBMCs. Receptors were obtained from a human donor in good health. Some clones in this sample may be carry-over from other donors' samples. CDR3s include the opening cysteine and the closing phenylalanine or tryptophan. Each record gives: D gene, J gene, clone size, V gene, CDR3 protein, CDR3 DNA. The D gene is left open where the match is weak. Only part of the rows carry a size: once, few, many, or a class if the clone is expanded.

D: TRBD1
J: TRBJ1-1
size: once
V: TRBV2
CDR3: CASSRSGGAFF
DNA: TGTGCCAGCAGTAGATCAGGGGGAGCTTTCTTT

D: NA
J: TRBJ2-5
size: NA
V: TRBV15
CDR3: CATSRDVLAYGTQYF
DNA: TGTGCCACCAGCAGAGATGTTCTAGCTTACGGGACCCAGTACTTC

D: NA
J: TRBJ2-1
size: NA
V: TRBV13
CDR3: CASSLPGVEEQFF
DNA: TGTGCCAGCAGCTTACCGGGGGTTGAGGAGCAGTTCTTC

D: NA
J: TRBJ2-7
size: NA
V: TRBV5-1
CDR3: CASTPPSNYEQYF
DNA: TGCGCCAGCACCCCACCCTCTAACTACGAGCAGTACTTC

D: NA
J: TRBJ1-2
size: few
V: TRBV5-1
CDR3: CASYLSTSAEGYTF
DNA: TGCGCCAGCTACCTATCCACATCGGCGGAGGGCTACACCTTC

D: TRBD1
J: TRBJ2-2
size: NA
V: TRBV19
CDR3: CANLKTGMWSGELFF
DNA: TGTGCCAACTTAAAGACAGGGATGTGGTCCGGGGAGCTGTTTTTT

D: TRBD1
J: TRBJ1-2
size: NA
V: TRBV6-6
CDR3: CASSATGQGHGYTF
DNA: TGTGCCAGCAGCGCCACGGGACAGGGGCATGGCTACACCTTC

D: TRBD1
J: TRBJ2-7
size: NA
V: TRBV18
CDR3: CASSPTPGQGRTTYEQYF
DNA: TGTGCCAGCTCACCTACACCGGGACAGGGAAGAACCACCTACGAGCAGTACTTC

D: NA
J: TRBJ2-7
size: NA
V: TRBV6-5
CDR3: CASSNHRVPNEQYF
DNA: TGTGCCAGCAGTAACCACAGAGTCCCCAATGAGCAGTACTTC

D: TRBD1
J: TRBJ2-1
size: once
V: TRBV9
CDR3: CASSAGTAHNEQFF
DNA: TGTGCCAGCAGTGCCGGGACAGCCCACAATGAGCAGTTCTTC

D: NA
J: TRBJ1-6
size: NA
V: TRBV6-6
CDR3: CASTLPAGGDSPLHF
DNA: TGTGCCAGCACCCTGCCAGCAGGCGGGGATTCACCCCTCCACTTT

D: NA
J: TRBJ2-7
size: NA
V: TRBV28
CDR3: CASSTGREQYF
DNA: TGTGCCAGCAGTACAGGACGGGAGCAGTACTTC

D: NA
J: TRBJ2-7
size: NA
V: TRBV11-2
CDR3: CASRAETYEQYF
DNA: TGTGCCAGCAGAGCGGAGACTTACGAGCAGTACTTC

D: TRBD2
J: TRBJ2-7
size: NA
V: TRBV2
CDR3: CASSREAGGYEQYF
DNA: TGTGCCAGCAGTCGGGAGGCGGGGGGGTACGAGCAGTACTTC

D: TRBD2
J: TRBJ2-3
size: NA
V: TRBV27
CDR3: CASSLFPGTSGSTDTQYF
DNA: TGTGCCAGCAGTTTATTCCCCGGGACTAGCGGGAGCACAGATACGCAGTATTTT

D: TRBD2
J: TRBJ2-7
size: NA
V: TRBV23-1
CDR3: CASSHRIAGGSYEQYF
DNA: TGCGCCAGCAGTCACCGGATAGCGGGGGGGTCCTACGAGCAGTACTTC